The 13 T cell receptor beta chains in this list originate from one sample, sequenced in a study of T-cell memory formation after mild COVID-19. MiXCR, applied by TCRdb to the 5' RACE reads, yields one record per CDR3 protein. Of hundreds of thousands of distinct CDR3 sequences in the sample, approximately 20% were seen once. Sequences were obtained from PBMCs or a T cell subset sorted from them (not recorded which). These receptors all stem from a young man who had mild COVID-19 (a few samples of this study predate the infection). Cell type and time point are not known.

The gene calls are TRBV6-1 and TRBJ1-1; a possible D gene is TRBD1 (6 bases). The ends were cut back, 7 bases at V and 0 bases at J, with 15 bases in the middle. From germline, CDR1 is MNHNS and CDR2 SASEGT. The CDR3 is 15 amino acids. The CDR3 spells CASKGWGALNTEAFF. In nucleotides, the CDR3 is TGTGCCAGCAAGGGTTGGGGGGCCCTGAACACTGAAGCTTTCTTT.

This clonotype was observed a handful of times. The chain combines TRBV7-6 with TRBJ2-7, with D unresolved. Trimming took 1 base from V and 2 from J, leaving 12 bases between them. CDR1 SGHVS and CDR2 FNYEAQ come from the germline V gene. There are 15 residues in the CDR3. CDR3 nucleotide sequence: TGTGCCAGCAGCTTAGAGGTGGGCTACACCTACGAGCAGTACGTC. Amino acids: CASSLEVGYTYEQYV.

The rearrangement uses TRBV7-2 and TRBJ2-1; TRBD2 agrees at 13 bases. V was clipped by 1 base and J by 5 bases; unmatched bases: 5. The V gene's germline CDR1 is SGHTA and CDR2 FQGNSA. The CDR3 has 17 amino acids. The CDR3 is CASSLGRTSGGNNEQFF. The CDR3 DNA sequence: TGTGCCAGCAGCTTAGGTCGGACTAGCGGGGGAAACAATGAGCAGTTCTTC.

This chain joins TRBV5-6 and TRBJ2-7, with D possibly matching TRBD2 (6 bases). With 3 bases removed from V and 4 bases from J, the gap between germline ends came to 11 bases. The germline gives CDR1 SGHDT, CDR2 YYEEEE. This CDR3 has 13 amino acids. The CDR3 region is CASSWPGGYEQYV. DNA of the CDR3: TGTGCCAGCAGCTGGCCCGGAGGGTACGAGCAGTACGTC.

The CDR3 nucleotides are TGTGCCAGCAGCCCAGACGGTTTCGGGTTTCCACAGACTGGCTACACCTTC. Translating it yields CASSPDGFGFPQTGYTF. The genes are TRBV9 and TRBJ1-2; D gene ambiguous. The CDR3 has 17 residues. CDR1 is SGDLS, CDR2 YYNGEE, per germline. Trimming cost V 4 bases and J 7 bases, with 26 bases left between them.

This clonotype was seen a few times. This chain joins TRBV5-8 and TRBJ1-6; 9 nucleotides agree with TRBD1. CDR3 length equals 14 residues. Germline CDR1 SGHTS, CDR2 YDEGEE. The junction had 8 bases not matched to a gene; V was cut back by 7 bases and J by 9 bases. The chain's CDR3 is CASANRGLGSPLHF. CDR3 DNA: TGTGCCAGCGCCAACAGGGGGCTGGGTTCACCCCTCCACTTT.

This clonotype was counted many times. The rearrangement uses TRBV20-1 and TRBJ1-6; no firm D call. The germline CDR1 and CDR2 sequences are DFQATT and SNEGSKA (reference sequence). Trimming cost V 3 bases and J 6 bases, with 12 bases left between them. The CDR3 is 14 amino acids. CDR3 amino acids: CSARAWRINSPLHF. The CDR3 DNA sequence: TGCAGTGCTAGGGCGTGGCGGATTAATTCACCCCTCCACTTT.

The chain uses TRBV5-1 and TRBJ2-5, with D uncertain. Germline values: CDR1 SGHRS, CDR2 YFSETQ. Trimming cost V 4 bases and J 1 base, with 8 bases left between them. The CDR3 has 13 residues. CDR3: CASSPTPQETQYF. The CDR3 region has the DNA TGCGCCAGCAGCCCAACCCCCCAAGAGACCCAGTACTTC.

This clonotype has a handful of counts. The gene calls are TRBV5-1 and TRBJ2-5; no firm D call. The CDR3 is 13 residues long. Germline V lookup: CDR1 SGHRS, CDR2 YFSETQ. Deletions cut 2 bases from V and 2 bases from J, with 7 bases between. The CDR3 sequence: CASSFEWQETQYF. The CDR3 DNA follows: TGCGCCAGCAGCTTTGAGTGGCAAGAGACCCAGTACTTC.

This clonotype was counted only a few times. The V and J genes are TRBV7-8 and TRBJ2-6; D could derive from TRBD1 or TRBD2 (5 bases each). This CDR3 is 17 amino acids long. The germline V and J ends were trimmed by 1 base and 4 bases, with 14 bases remaining between them. Germline values: CDR1 SGHVS, CDR2 FQNEAQ. The CDR3 reads CASSLVRGALGANVLTF. The CDR3 bases are TGTGCCAGCAGCTTAGTAAGAGGGGCCCTGGGGGCCAACGTCCTGACTTTC.

This chain links TRBV4-1 with TRBJ2-3; TRBD2 agrees at 11 bases. CDR3 length: 15 amino acids. Trimming took 5 bases from V and 4 from J; bases not matched to a gene: 5. CDR1 and CDR2 from the germline V gene are MGHRA and YSYEKL. CDR3 residues: CASSKLAGVADTQYF. In DNA form, the CDR3 reads TGCGCCAGCAGCAAACTAGCGGGGGTCGCAGATACGCAGTATTTT.

CDR3 coding DNA: TGTGCCAGCAGCTTAGACAGGGGTGGCAATTCACCCCTCCACTTT. Its protein product is CASSLDRGGNSPLHF. This chain connects TRBV7-2 to TRBJ1-6, with 7 bases that match TRBD1. This CDR3 contains 15 residues. The germline CDR1 and CDR2 sequences are SGHTA and FQGNSA. Trimming at V came to 1 base and at J to 7 bases, leaving 4 bases not matched to a gene.

The chain employs TRBV3-1 and TRBJ1-6; D remains ambiguous. This CDR3 comprises 14 residues. Germline V gene lookup returns CDR1 LGHDT and CDR2 YNNKEL (reference sequence). Trimming took 0 bases from V and 10 from J, leaving 10 bases between them. The DNA of the CDR3 is TGTGCCAGCAGCCAAGATCGCCGGTTCTCACCCCTCCACTTT. Translated: CASSQDRRFSPLHF.